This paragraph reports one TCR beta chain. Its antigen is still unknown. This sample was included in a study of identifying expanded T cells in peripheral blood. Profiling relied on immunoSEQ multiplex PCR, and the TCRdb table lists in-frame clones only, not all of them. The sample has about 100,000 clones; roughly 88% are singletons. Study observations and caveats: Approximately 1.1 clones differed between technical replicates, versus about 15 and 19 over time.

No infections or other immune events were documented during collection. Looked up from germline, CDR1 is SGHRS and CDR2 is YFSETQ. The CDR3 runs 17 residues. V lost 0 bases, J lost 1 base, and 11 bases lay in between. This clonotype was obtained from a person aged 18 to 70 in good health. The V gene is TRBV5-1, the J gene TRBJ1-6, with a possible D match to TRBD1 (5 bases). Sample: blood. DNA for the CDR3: TGCGCCAGCAGCTTGGTCGGTGGGGGATCCTATAATTCACCCCTCCACTTT. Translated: CASSLVGGGSYNSPLHF.